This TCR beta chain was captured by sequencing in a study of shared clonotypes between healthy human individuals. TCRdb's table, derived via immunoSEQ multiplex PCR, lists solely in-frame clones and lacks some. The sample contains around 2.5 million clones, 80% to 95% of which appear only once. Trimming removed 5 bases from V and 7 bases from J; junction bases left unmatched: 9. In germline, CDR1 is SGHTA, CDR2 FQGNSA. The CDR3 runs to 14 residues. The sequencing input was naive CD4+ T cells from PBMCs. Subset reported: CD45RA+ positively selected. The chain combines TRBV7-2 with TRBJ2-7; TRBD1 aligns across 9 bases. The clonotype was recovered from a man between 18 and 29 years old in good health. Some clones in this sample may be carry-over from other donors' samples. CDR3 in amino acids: CASSPGQGRGEQYF. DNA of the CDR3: TGTGCCAGCAGCCCGGGACAGGGCCGGGGGGAGCAGTACTTC.